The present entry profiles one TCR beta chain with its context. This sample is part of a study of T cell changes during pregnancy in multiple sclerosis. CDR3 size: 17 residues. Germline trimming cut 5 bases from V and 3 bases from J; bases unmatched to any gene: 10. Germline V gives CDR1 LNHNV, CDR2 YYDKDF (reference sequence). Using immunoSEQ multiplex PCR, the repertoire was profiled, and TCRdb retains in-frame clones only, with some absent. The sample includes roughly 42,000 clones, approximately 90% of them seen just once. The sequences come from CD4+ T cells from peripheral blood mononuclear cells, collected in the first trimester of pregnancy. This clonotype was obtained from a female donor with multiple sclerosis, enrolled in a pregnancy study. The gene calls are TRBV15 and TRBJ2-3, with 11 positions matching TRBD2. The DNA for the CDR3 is TGTGCCACCAGCCGTGGGTTAGCGGGAGGGCCGACAGATACGCAGTATTTT. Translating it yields CATSRGLAGGPTDTQYF.